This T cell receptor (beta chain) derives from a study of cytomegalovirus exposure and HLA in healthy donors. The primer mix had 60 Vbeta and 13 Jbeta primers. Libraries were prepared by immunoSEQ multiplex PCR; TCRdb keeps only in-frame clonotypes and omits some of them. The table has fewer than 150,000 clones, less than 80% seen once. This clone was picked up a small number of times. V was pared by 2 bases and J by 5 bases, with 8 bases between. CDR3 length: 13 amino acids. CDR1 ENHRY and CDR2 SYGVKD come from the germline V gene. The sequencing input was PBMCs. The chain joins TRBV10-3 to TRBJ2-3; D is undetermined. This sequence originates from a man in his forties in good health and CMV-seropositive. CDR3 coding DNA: TGTGCCATCAGTGAGGTGGGCGAAGATACGCAGTATTTT. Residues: CAISEVGEDTQYF.